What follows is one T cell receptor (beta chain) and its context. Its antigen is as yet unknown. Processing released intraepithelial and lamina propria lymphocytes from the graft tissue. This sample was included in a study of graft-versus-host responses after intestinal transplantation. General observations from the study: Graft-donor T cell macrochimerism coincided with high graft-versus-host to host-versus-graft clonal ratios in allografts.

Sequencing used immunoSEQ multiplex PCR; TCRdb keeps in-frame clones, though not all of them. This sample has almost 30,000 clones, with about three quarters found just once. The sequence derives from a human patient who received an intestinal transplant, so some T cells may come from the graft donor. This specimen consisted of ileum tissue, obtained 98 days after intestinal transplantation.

The CDR3 here is CASSWRQHDLGGYTF. The CDR3, as DNA: TGTGCCAGCAGCTGGCGACAGCACGACCTGGGAGGCTACACCTTC. The V gene is TRBV7-2, the J gene TRBJ1-2, with D tentatively TRBD1 (5 bases). CDR1 is SGHTA, CDR2 FQGNSA, per germline. The CDR3 has 15 residues. Trimming stripped 4 bases from V and 8 bases from J, with 20 bases between.